This T cell receptor beta chain was sequenced for a study of T cells in Graves' hyperthyroidism and ophthalmopathy. Whole-study findings and limits: With a median lead of 6.5 months before onset, the model predicted ophthalmopathy. Within blood appeared most thyroid clonotypes that had expanded above 0.001. Ophthalmopathy was separated from stable hyperthyroidism by a 13 V-J model.

Researchers took RNA transcripts and amplified the TCR beta CDR3 regions from them. Carried out on the TCR CDR3, a first-round RT-PCR used the HTBI primer set. TCRdb re-derived calls from the multiplex PCR reads in MiXCR, one entry per CDR3 protein. The sample yields more than 500,000 distinct CDR3 sequences, about a sixth seen once. This clonotype turned up a few times. Its specificity is unknown. Across 18 months, stable Graves' hyperthyroidism was marked by no progression to ophthalmopathy. Germline values: CDR1 MDHEN, CDR2 SYDVKM. The CDR3 loop spans 14 amino acids. The ends were cut back, 5 bases at V and 4 bases at J, with 12 bases in the middle.

The source material was blood. The J gene is TRBJ1-5, the V gene TRBV28; the D gene is possibly TRBD1 (6 bases). The clonotype was recovered from a woman in her twenties or thirties with Graves' hyperthyroidism. CDR3 coding DNA: TGTGCCAGCAGTGTCGGGACACCAAATCAGCCCCAGCATTTT. This encodes CASSVGTPNQPQHF.